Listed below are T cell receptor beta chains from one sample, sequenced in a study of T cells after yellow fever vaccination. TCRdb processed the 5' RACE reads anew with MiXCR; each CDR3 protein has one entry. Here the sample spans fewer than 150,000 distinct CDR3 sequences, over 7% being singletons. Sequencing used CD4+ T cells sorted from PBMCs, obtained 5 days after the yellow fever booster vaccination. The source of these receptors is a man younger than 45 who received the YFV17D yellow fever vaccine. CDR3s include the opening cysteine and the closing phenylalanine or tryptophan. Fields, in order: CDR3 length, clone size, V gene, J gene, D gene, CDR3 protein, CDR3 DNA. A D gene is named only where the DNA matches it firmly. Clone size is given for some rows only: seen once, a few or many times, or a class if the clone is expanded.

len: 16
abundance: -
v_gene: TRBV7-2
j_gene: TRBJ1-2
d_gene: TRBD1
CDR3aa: CASSPDLRGQGYGYTF
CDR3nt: TGTGCCAGCAGCCCAGACCTAAGGGGACAGGGCTATGGCTACACCTTC

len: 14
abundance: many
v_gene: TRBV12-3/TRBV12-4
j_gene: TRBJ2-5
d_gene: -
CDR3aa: CASTLDRSAKTQYF
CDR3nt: TGTGCCAGCACCTTGGACAGAAGCGCGAAGACCCAGTACTTC

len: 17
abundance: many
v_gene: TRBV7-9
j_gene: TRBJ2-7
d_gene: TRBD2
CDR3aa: CASSYGTSGTLSYEQYF
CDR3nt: TGTGCCAGCAGCTATGGGACTAGCGGGACTCTCTCCTACGAGCAGTACTTC

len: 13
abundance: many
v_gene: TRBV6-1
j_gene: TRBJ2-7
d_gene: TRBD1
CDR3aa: CASKGTGVGEQYF
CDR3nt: TGTGCCAGCAAAGGGACAGGGGTAGGCGAGCAGTACTTC

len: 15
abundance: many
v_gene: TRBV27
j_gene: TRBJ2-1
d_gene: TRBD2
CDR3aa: CASRKLAGARNEQFF
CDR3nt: TGTGCCAGCAGGAAACTAGCGGGAGCTCGTAATGAGCAGTTCTTC

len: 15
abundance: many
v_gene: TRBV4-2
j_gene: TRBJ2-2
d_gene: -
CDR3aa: CASSENRVSWRELFF
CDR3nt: TGTGCCAGCAGCGAAAACAGGGTATCGTGGCGGGAGCTGTTTTTT

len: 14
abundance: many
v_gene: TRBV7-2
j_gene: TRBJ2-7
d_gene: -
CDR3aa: CASTPGTESYEQYF
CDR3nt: TGTGCCAGCACCCCCGGGACGGAATCCTACGAGCAGTACTTC

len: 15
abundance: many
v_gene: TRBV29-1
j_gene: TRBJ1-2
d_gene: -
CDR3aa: CSVAPQADTGYGYTF
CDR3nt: TGCAGCGTTGCTCCCCAGGCTGACACGGGTTATGGCTACACCTTC

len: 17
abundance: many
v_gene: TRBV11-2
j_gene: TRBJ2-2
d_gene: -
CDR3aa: CASSLETAAGFTGELFF
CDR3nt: TGTGCCAGCAGCTTAGAAACAGCGGCCGGATTTACCGGGGAGCTGTTTTTT

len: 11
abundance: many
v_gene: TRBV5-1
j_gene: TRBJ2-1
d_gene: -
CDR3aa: CASSLQNEQFF
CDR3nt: TGCGCCAGCAGTCTTCAAAATGAGCAGTTCTTC

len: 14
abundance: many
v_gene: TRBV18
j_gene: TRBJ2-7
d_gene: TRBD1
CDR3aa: CASSLGQATYEQYF
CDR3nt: TGTGCCAGCTCCCTCGGACAGGCGACCTACGAGCAGTACTTC

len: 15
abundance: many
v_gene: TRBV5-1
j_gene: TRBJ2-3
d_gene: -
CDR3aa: CASSLGQGGGDTQYF
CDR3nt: TGCGCCAGCAGCTTGGGACAGGGAGGAGGCGATACGCAGTATTTT

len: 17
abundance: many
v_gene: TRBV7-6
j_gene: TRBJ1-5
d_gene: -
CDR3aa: CASSPWGLGVLNQPQHF
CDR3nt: TGTGCCAGCAGCCCGTGGGGGCTAGGGGTCTTAAATCAGCCCCAGCATTTT

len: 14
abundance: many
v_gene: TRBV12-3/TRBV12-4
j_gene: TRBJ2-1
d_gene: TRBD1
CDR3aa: CASRLDRGVNEQFF
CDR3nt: TGTGCCAGCAGACTGGACAGGGGGGTCAATGAGCAGTTCTTC

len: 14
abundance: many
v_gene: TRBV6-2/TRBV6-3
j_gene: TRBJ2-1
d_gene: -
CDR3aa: CAHRPAGSYNEQFF
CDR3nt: TGTGCCCACCGGCCGGCGGGGTCCTACAATGAGCAGTTCTTC

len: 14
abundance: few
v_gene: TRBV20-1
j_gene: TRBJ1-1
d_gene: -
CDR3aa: CSALRGGRNTEAFF
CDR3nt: TGCAGTGCTCTACGGGGCGGGAGGAACACTGAAGCTTTCTTT

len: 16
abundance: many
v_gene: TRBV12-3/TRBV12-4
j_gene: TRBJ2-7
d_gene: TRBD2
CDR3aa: CASSFGTSGIQYEQYF
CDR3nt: TGTGCCAGCAGTTTTGGGACTAGCGGGATTCAGTACGAGCAGTACTTC

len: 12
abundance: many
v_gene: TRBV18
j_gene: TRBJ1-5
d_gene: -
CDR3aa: CASSSPGQPQHF
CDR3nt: TGTGCCAGCTCGTCCCCAGGACAGCCCCAGCATTTT

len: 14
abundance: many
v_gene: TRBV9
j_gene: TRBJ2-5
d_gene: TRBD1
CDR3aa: CASSGDRGRETQYF
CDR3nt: TGTGCCAGCAGCGGCGACAGGGGGCGGGAGACCCAGTACTTC

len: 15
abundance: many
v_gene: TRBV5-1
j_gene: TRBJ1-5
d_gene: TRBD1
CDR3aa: CASSLRDRYNQPQHF
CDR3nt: TGCGCCAGCAGCTTGAGGGACAGGTACAATCAGCCCCAGCATTTT

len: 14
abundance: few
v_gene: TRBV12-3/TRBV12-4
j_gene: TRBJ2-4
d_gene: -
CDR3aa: CASRQGAGKNIQYF
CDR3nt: TGTGCCAGCAGGCAAGGGGCCGGTAAAAACATTCAGTACTTC

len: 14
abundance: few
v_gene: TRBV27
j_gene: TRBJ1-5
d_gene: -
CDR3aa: CASSWYGPNQPQHF
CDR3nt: TGTGCCAGCAGTTGGTACGGACCCAATCAGCCCCAGCATTTT

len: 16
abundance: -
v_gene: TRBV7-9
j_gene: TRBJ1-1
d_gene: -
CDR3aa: CASTRQGRGANTEAFF
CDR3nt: TGTGCCAGCACGAGACAAGGGCGGGGGGCGAACACTGAAGCTTTCTTT

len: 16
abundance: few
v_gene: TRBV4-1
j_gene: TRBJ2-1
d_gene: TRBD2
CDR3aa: CASSQDPSGSLGEQFF
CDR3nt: TGCGCCAGCAGCCAAGACCCAAGCGGGAGTCTCGGTGAGCAGTTCTTC

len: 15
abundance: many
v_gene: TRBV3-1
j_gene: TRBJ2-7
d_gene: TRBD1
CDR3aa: CASSQDLTGGYEQYF
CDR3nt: TGTGCCAGCAGCCAAGATCTTACAGGGGGCTACGAGCAGTACTTC

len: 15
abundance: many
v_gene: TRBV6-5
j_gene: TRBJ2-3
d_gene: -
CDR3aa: CASSFWFGRRDTQYF
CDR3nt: TGTGCCAGCAGTTTTTGGTTCGGGCGCAGGGATACGCAGTATTTT

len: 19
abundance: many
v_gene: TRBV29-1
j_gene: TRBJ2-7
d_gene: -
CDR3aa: CSVETPPLQEGWRSDEQYF
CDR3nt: TGCAGCGTTGAAACACCCCCACTACAGGAGGGATGGAGGAGCGACGAGCAGTACTTC

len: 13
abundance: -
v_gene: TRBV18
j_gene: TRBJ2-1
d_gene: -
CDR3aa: CASSPHTWGEQFF
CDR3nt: TGTGCCAGCTCACCACACACATGGGGTGAGCAGTTCTTC